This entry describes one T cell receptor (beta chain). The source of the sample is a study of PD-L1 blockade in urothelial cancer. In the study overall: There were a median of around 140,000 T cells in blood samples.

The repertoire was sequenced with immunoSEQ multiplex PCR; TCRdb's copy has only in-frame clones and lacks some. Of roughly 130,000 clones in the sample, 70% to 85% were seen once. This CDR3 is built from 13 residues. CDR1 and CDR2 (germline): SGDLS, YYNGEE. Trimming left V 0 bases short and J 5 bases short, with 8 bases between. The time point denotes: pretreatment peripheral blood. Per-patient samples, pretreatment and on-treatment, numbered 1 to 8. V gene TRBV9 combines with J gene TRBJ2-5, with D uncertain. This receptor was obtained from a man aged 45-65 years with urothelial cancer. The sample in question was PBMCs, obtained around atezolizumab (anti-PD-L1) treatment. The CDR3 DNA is TGTGCCAGCAGCGTAGGTGTAGTGGAGACCCAGTACTTC. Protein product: CASSVGVVETQYF.